This entry is about one T cell receptor beta chain. Some clones are missing from TCRdb's copy, which holds only in-frame ones; the method was immunoSEQ multiplex PCR. The sample has about 150,000 clones, over 80% seen once. Seattle patients were enrolled during active infection and followed longitudinally. The data originate from a study of blood T cell repertoires in COVID-19. CDR1 and CDR2 from the germline V gene are SGHRS and YFSETQ. The germline V and J ends were trimmed by 4 bases and 4 bases, with 21 bases remaining between them. The CDR3 runs 16 residues. The specimen was peripheral blood. The receptor was isolated from a woman older than 75 with COVID-19, enrolled during active disease. J is TRBJ2-7 and V is TRBV5-1, with D perhaps given as TRBD1 or TRBD2 (5 bases each). CDR3 sequence reads: CASSVGPMQGSYEQYF. Written as DNA, the CDR3 is TGCGCCAGCAGCGTGGGACCGATGCAGGGTAGTTACGAGCAGTACTTC.